This section outlines one T cell receptor (beta chain) sequence together with its context. In the original processing: By means of reference gene primer amplification, nucleated cell counts were estimated. Sequencing used immunoSEQ multiplex PCR; TCRdb keeps in-frame clones, though not all of them. The V and J calls and clone size come from that table; D and trimming were worked out from the DNA. The sample comprises nearly 400,000 clones, under 90% of which are singletons, and 1.5% to 2% rests with the top ten. V dropped 0 bases and J dropped 4 bases, with 12 bases sitting between them. Per germline, CDR1 MNHEY and CDR2 SVGAGI. The CDR3 has 16 residues. This entry comes from a study of blood T cell repertoires in COVID-19.

The chain uses TRBV6-5 and TRBJ1-4; D remains unclear. This receptor was taken from a woman in her thirties who had recovered from COVID-19. Sequencing was done on a sample of PBMCs or T cells enriched from blood (not recorded which). Here the CDR3 DNA reads TGTGCCAGCAGTTACTCGTCCGTTTCCCTTAATGAAAAACTGTTTTTT. Translating gives CASSYSSVSLNEKLFF.